Reported below is one T cell receptor beta chain. In its sample, this clone was seen once. Its antigen remains undetermined. No base quality values were provided; no much bigger clone lies one nucleotide off. At the junction V is shortened by 3 bases and J by 5 bases, with 11 bases in between. From its cysteine to its phenylalanine, the CDR3 spans 14 amino acids. This entry keeps only the CDR3 DNA: 42 bases, framed from base 1. Sequences MNHEY (CDR1) and SVGAGI (CDR2) are obtained from the germline V gene. The sample is drawn from a study of cytomegalovirus exposure and HLA in healthy donors (TCRdb year 2017). At the level of the whole study: According to an earlier analysis of 450 to 650 of the donors, roughly 180 million T cells yielded over 90 million unique TCR beta sequences and approximately 300 Gb of sequence data. An early release covering more than 500 HLA-typed donors comprised approximately 300 gigabases of sequencing data and roughly 86 million unique TCR sequences. Among the approximately 400 genotyped donors, approximately 76% belonged to the genetic ancestry cluster associated with self-reported Caucasian donors. The study was designed to test whether signatures of past pathogen exposure could be identified by cataloging public T cell receptors. The study used immunosequencing to profile the T cell repertoires of approximately 640 subjects and linked those repertoires to cytomegalovirus serostatus. Besides the first cohort of under 700 subjects, a separate validation cohort made up of 120 different subjects was used. To predict cytomegalovirus infection status, the study brought together high-throughput TCR immunosequencing, statistical association of individual TCRs with disease status, and machine learning. A later analysis re-analyzed previously published TCR beta repertoires from 550 to 700 donors and added high-resolution HLA genotyping to study TCR occurrence patterns. Rather than using new phenotypic data, the later analysis identified candidate immune exposures from TCR beta sequences and from how often those sequences occurred across donors. An earlier analysis of more than 450 of the donors used high-throughput TCR beta sequencing to judge whether each TCR beta V gene segment behaved as functional or pseudogenic. Donor age, sex, ethnicity and CMV serostatus were collected together with the repertoire data. A later genetic analysis took genome-wide SNP genotypes for about 55% of the 666 donors and used that subset as a discovery cohort. Every discovery cohort repertoire had been produced on one sequencing platform. Class I and class II HLA loci were covered by the typing at four-digit resolution. The number of typed donors differed by locus: roughly 620-640 for A, B, C, DRB1 and DQB1; 522 for DQA1; over 600 for DPA1; and 450 to 480 for DPB1. Because of strong linkage in the cohort, a few DR-DQ haplotypes were treated as single units for association and clustering. Among roughly 400 genotyped donors of the cohort, an average of around 220,000 unique TCR beta nucleotide sequences was sequenced per donor, of which about 20% were non-productive.

The cohort comprised hundreds of healthy bone marrow donors. Cohort members were all nominally healthy when sampled, although unrecorded immune exposures were likely present. CMV serostatus was recorded as positive for about 300 and negative for about half of the 666 cohort members, whereas no CMV serostatus was recorded for the donor in question. Each donor provided a peripheral blood sample, and peripheral blood mononuclear cells were used for TCR beta sequencing. The Qiagen DNeasy Blood Extraction Kit was used to extract genomic DNA from the blood cell samples. Receptor amplification or capture employed the immunoSEQ multiplex PCR assay. For the multiplex PCR, a mixture combining 60 forward primers for TCR Vbeta segments and 13 reverse primers for TCR Jbeta segments was used. A multiplex PCR assay on genomic DNA amplified the CDR3 region of rearranged TCR beta genes. The amplified TCR beta libraries were sequenced on the Illumina HiSeq System as 87-base-pair reads. In the original analysis: A later analysis counted tens of millions of unique TCR beta chains across the roughly 700 repertoires, and roughly 10 million of these chains were shared by at least two donors. Raw reads were error-corrected and collapsed into unique sequences by a nearest-neighbor algorithm in which closely related sequences were merged to remove PCR and sequencing errors. To assign V, D and J gene segments, CDR3 sequences were aligned to IMGT reference sequences. Each retained sequence needed at least a six-nucleotide match to both a V gene segment and a J gene segment. Rearrangements were classified as productive when the CDR3 lacked stop codons and remained in frame with V and J, and all other rearrangements were classified as non-productive. Following IMGT convention, CDR3 was defined as the stretch from the second conserved V-encoded cysteine up to the conserved J-encoded phenylalanine. In an earlier analysis of roughly 610 of the donors, sequences lacking an unambiguous match to a single V gene segment were excluded. An earlier analysis of approximately 590 of the donors called V segments functional above 56.7% productive rearrangements and segregating when the between-donor standard deviation exceeded 5%. A statistical classification framework was built for diagnosing cytomegalovirus status from the catalog of TCR beta chain sequences. In a later analysis, TCR nucleotide sequences were compared against IMGT/GENE-DB human TR gene sequences so that V and J genes could be assigned. The TCRdist pipeline was used in a later analysis to assign CDR3 sequences and most-parsimonious VDJ recombination scenarios. A later analysis defined each TCR beta chain by its CDR3 amino acid sequence plus V-gene family, and excluded reads lacking a unique V-gene family. As a way to deal with suspected cross-contamination and a sequencing artifact, a later analysis dropped nearly 600 nucleotide sequences that were highly shared and had low generation probability. In a later analysis, a clonal expansion index for each public chain was calculated from normalized within-repertoire ranks of inferred template counts. In a later analysis, generation probabilities were computed using a VDJ recombination model fitted to out-of-frame rearrangements, and the results were checked against IGoR. A later analysis scored TCR-TCR, TCR-HLA and TCR-CMV co-occurrence with hypergeometric tests, applying a repertoire-size bias correction to TCR pairs. A later analysis estimated false discovery rates by permuting HLA or CMV assignments 20 times. In a later analysis, co-occurring TCRs were grouped using DBSCAN, and TCRdist sequence similarity was added for clustering within HLA-allele-positive subsets. Repertoires with fewer than 30,000 or more than 120,000 public chains were left out of co-occurrence clustering, as were about five repertoires with anomalous nucleotide sharing. Held by TCRdb, this immuneACCESS table contains in-frame sequences only and omits some clones. Under half of the omission traces to an unresolved V gene where checked; the cause of the rest is unknown. V, J and clone size derive from that table, while D and trimming were established from the DNA sequence. For this sample the table gives some 120,000 clones, of which 65% to 80% were detected only once. The ten largest account for about 3.7% of the sample.

Points the paper makes about the study in general: Most TCR sequences were seen in very few donors, while some public TCRs were found in many individuals. V-gene and J-gene trimming of TCR beta chains was associated with a missense DCLRE1C variant in a later genetic analysis, and the association was replicated in an independent cohort. This cohort had only TCR beta chains sequenced, and the lack of alpha or paired-chain data limited which features could be detected. According to a later analysis, most CMV-associated TCR beta chains appeared to be HLA-restricted, and the HLA associations seemed to be driven largely by CMV exposure. A later analysis reported that several top co-occurrence clusters appeared linked to parvovirus B19, influenza, CMV and Epstein-Barr virus. For the cohort, immune exposure information was limited to CMV serostatus. Because the 87-base-pair reads could not distinguish some IMGT-functional V segments, including TRBV6-2 and TRBV6-3, those segments were excluded. In a later analysis, some 18,000 TCR beta sequences were associated with specific HLA alleles at a false discovery rate of 0.05. In a later genetic analysis, fewer N-insertions in productive TCRs were reported among donors in an Asian-associated ancestry cluster than the roughly 700-donor mean. A later analysis found that TCR association rates varied across HLA loci, with DRB1 alleles showing the most associated TCRs and HLA-C alleles the fewest. Linkage disequilibrium might explain the correlated functional status among segregating V segments, but an unknown experimental factor could not be excluded. When HLA alleles, especially DR and DQ, strongly co-occurred, TCR associations were difficult to assign to individual alleles. The authors suggested that the approach could potentially be generalized to other disease states and immunological phenotypes. A later analysis found that HLA-associated TCR beta chains were more clonally expanded and had lower generation probabilities than equally common non-associated chains. Sequencing depth was assumed to be roughly uniform across donors in the presence/absence analyses, though that assumption may not hold. In vitro tests confirmed that three of the cytomegalovirus-associated TCR beta chains recognize cytomegalovirus antigens. A cluster of highly shared sequence variants was judged likely to represent a technical artifact of the sequencing pipeline. Broadly in line with IMGT annotations, most TCR beta V segments showed up in productive rearrangements about 87% or about 30% of the time in an earlier analysis of a few hundred of the donors. A total of about 150 TCR beta chains were listed by the study as associated with cytomegalovirus. Cytomegalovirus status was reported to be diagnosed by the classifier with high specificity and sensitivity in both the original and validation cohorts. The earlier analysis of fewer than 750 of the donors excluded fewer than 20 rarely observed V segments, including chromosome 9 orphons, because counts were too low. A further reported finding was that TCR beta sequences accurately predicted the HLA-A and HLA-B alleles for most subjects in the first cohort. HLA typing was unavailable for some donors at each locus, so association tests used only the typed subset.

This clonotype originated in a human donor in good health. Source material: PBMCs. Recombination linked TRBV6-5 to TRBJ2-1, with no confidently assigned D gene. The DNA is as follows: TGTGCCAGCAGTTATCAAACCAGGAACAATGAGCAGTTCTTC. The encoded protein is CASSYQTRNNEQFF.